This entry lists 12 T cell receptor beta chains sequenced from one sample in a study of T cell responses to AZD1222 COVID-19 vaccine. Data came from immunoSEQ multiplex PCR; TCRdb stores just in-frame clones and leaves some out. The sample holds fewer than 130,000 clones, roughly four fifths seen once. The sample consisted of peripheral blood, taken on day 0 of AZD1222 vaccination. These receptors all come from an adult in good health.

This clone was recorded a few times. This chain uses TRBV6-2 or TRBV6-3 with TRBJ1-5; D unresolved. This CDR3 is 15 amino acids long. CDR1 MNHEY and CDR2 SVGEGT come from the germline V gene. Trimming shortened V by 5 bases and J by 6 bases, and 17 bases separated the two germline ends. The CDR3 reads CASSIPGFIGQPQHF. The CDR3 DNA reads TGTGCCAGCAGTATCCCTGGGTTTATCGGTCAGCCCCAGCATTTT.

The chain combines TRBV7-3 with TRBJ1-4; 9 bases map to TRBD1. The J segment lost 6 bases and the V segment lost 4 bases, leaving 18 bases of the junction unmatched. Germline CDR1 SGHTA, CDR2 FQGTGA. This CDR3 is 19 amino acids long. The CDR3 DNA reads as TGTGCCAGCAGCTCCCAACCCCCGGGACAGGGTAGTTCGGATGAAAAACTGTTTTTT. Amino acids: CASSSQPPGQGSSDEKLFF.

The V and J genes are TRBV7-2 and TRBJ1-2, with D possibly TRBD1 on 6 matching bases. This CDR3 comprises 13 residues. In germline, CDR1 is SGHTA, CDR2 FQGNSA. Trimming cost V 5 bases and J 2 bases, with 9 bases left between them. The CDR3 spells CASSPTGNYGYTF. Written as DNA, the CDR3 is TGTGCCAGCAGCCCGACAGGAAACTATGGCTACACCTTC.

V gene TRBV19 combines with J gene TRBJ2-1, with 13 bases that match TRBD2. The length of the CDR3 is 17 residues. After removal of 4 bases from V and 4 bases from J, the junction contained 7 bases not matched to a gene. Germline V gives CDR1 LNHDA, CDR2 SQIVND (reference sequence). Written as DNA, the CDR3 is TGTGCCAGTAGTACTACTAGCGGGAGGGCCGCTTACAATGAGCAGTTCTTC. It is translated as CASSTTSGRAAYNEQFF.

J is TRBJ2-3 and V is TRBV11-2, with 7 bases lining up with TRBD2. The V segment lost 5 bases and the J segment 2 bases; nucleotides outside the gene matches: 4. Germline V lookup: CDR1 SGHAT, CDR2 FQNNGV. CDR3 size: 14 residues. The DNA of the CDR3 is TGTGCCAGCAGCCTTACTAGCGTCACAGATACGCAGTATTTT. This codes for CASSLTSVTDTQYF. Full variable domain (outside the CDR3, taken from reference TRBV11-2 and TRBJ2-3): EAGVAQSPRYKIIEKRQSVAFWCNPISGHATLYWYQQILGQGPKLLIQFQNNGVVDDSQLPKDRFSAERLKGVDSTLKIQPAKLEDSAVYLCASSLTSVTDTQYFGPGTRLTVL.

For the CDR3, the DNA is TGTGCCAGCTCACCACCTAGTACCGGGGAGCTGTTTTTT. Protein: CASSPPSTGELFF. The V and J genes are TRBV18 and TRBJ2-2; D is ambiguous. Per germline, CDR1 KGHSH and CDR2 LQKENI. The CDR3 runs to 13 residues. Trimming shortened V by 0 bases and J by 5 bases, and 4 bases separated the two germline ends. The variable domain in full, completed from reference TRBV18 and TRBJ2-2, reads NAGVMQNPRHLVRRRGQEARLRCSPMKGHSHVYWYRQLPEEGLKFMVYLQKENIIDESGMPKERFSAEFPKEGPSILRIQQVVRGDSAAYFCASSPPSTGELFFGEGSRLTVL.

V usage is TRBV19 and J usage is TRBJ1-5, with TRBD1 matching 10 bases. This CDR3 contains 13 residues. Losses at the gene ends were 6 bases for V and 6 bases for J; bases not matched to a gene: 2. The germline V gene has CDR1 LNHDA and CDR2 SQIVND (reference sequence). CDR3 loop: CASRRDRGQPQHF. CDR3 nucleotides: TGTGCCAGTAGGAGGGACAGGGGTCAGCCCCAGCATTTT.

There are a few counts of this clone. This chain joins TRBV7-2 and TRBJ1-1; D is uncertain. Germline loops: CDR1 SGHTA, CDR2 FQGNSA. Trimming left V 5 bases short and J 1 base short, with 8 bases between. CDR3 length: 13 amino acids. CDR3 amino acids: CASSAGPNTEAFF. CDR3 nucleotide sequence: TGTGCCAGCAGCGCAGGCCCGAACACTGAAGCTTTCTTT. Supplemented by reference TRBV7-2 and TRBJ1-1, the full variable domain reads GAGVSQSPSNKVTEKGKDVELRCDPISGHTALYWYRQSLGQGLEFLIYFQGNSAPDKSGLPSDRFSAERTGGSVSTLTIQRTQQEDSAVYLCASSAGPNTEAFFGQGTRLTVV.

The rearrangement joins TRBV3-1 (or the pseudogene TRBV3-2) to TRBJ1-4, with D possibly matching TRBD1 (5 bases). V lost 3 bases, J lost 4 bases, and 12 bases lay in between. CDR1 is LGHDT and CDR2 is YNNKEL in the germline V gene (reference sequence). The CDR3 contains 15 residues. CDR3 residues: CASSHKRGFNEKLFF. The CDR3 region has the DNA TGTGCCAGCAGCCACAAGCGGGGCTTTAATGAAAAACTGTTTTTT.

This chain connects TRBV18 to TRBJ2-3, with TRBD1 matching over 12 bases. V was pared by 5 bases and J by 4 bases, with 4 bases of the junction left unmatched. The CDR3 spans 15 residues. Germline lookup yields CDR1 KGHSH and CDR2 LQKENI. The CDR3 sequence: CASSAGTGGADTQYF. The CDR3 region has the DNA TGTGCCAGCTCAGCCGGGACAGGGGGCGCAGATACGCAGTATTTT.

This chain joins TRBV4-1 and TRBJ1-4; D not resolved. V was trimmed by 1 base and J by 6 bases, leaving 3 bases between them. The CDR3 extends over 12 amino acids. Germline CDR1 is MGHRA and CDR2 is YSYEKL. Here the CDR3 reads CASSQAHEKLFF. CDR3 coding DNA: TGCGCCAGCAGCCAAGCCCATGAAAAACTGTTTTTT.

This chain links TRBV5-1 with TRBJ1-1, with TRBD1 matching over 7 bases. The trim removed 4 bases at V and 4 bases at J, leaving 4 bases unmatched. This CDR3 spans 13 amino acids. Per the germline V gene, CDR1 is SGHRS and CDR2 is YFSETQ. The CDR3 DNA reads as TGCGCCAGCAGCCAACAGGGGTCCACTGAAGCTTTCTTT. It translates to CASSQQGSTEAFF.